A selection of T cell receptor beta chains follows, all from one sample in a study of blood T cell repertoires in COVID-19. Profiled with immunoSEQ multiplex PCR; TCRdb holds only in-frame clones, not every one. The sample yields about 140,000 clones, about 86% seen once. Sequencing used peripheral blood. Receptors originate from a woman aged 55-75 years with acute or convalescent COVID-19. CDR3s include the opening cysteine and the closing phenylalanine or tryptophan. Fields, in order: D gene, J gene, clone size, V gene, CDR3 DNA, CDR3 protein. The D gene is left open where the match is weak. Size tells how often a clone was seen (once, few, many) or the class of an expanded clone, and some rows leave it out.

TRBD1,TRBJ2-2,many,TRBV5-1,TGCGCCAGCAGCTTAAGCGGGACAGGGCGCACCGGGGAGCTGTTTTTT,CASSLSGTGRTGELFF
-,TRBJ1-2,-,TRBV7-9,TGTGCCAGCAGCTCGTCTGGACAGAAGGGGTATGGCTACACCTTC,CASSSSGQKGYGYTF
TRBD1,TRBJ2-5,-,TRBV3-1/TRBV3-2,TGTGCCAGCAGCCAAGGACTCTTGTCGACAGGGGAAACAGAGACCCAGTACTTC,CASSQGLLSTGETETQYF
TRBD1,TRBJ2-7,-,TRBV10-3,TGTGCCATCAGTGGACAGGGGAAGAGGGGTTACGAGCAGTACTTC,CAISGQGKRGYEQYF
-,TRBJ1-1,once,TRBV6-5,TGTGCCAGCAGTTACGGGCAGGGAGGAGGCACTGAAGCTTTCTTT,CASSYGQGGGTEAFF
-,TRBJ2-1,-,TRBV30,TGTGCCTGGAGTCCCTGGAGCGCAAATGAGCAGTTCTTC,CAWSPWSANEQFF
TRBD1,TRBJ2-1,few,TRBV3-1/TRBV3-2,TGTGCCAGCAGCCATCGACAGGGAAAGTTATACAATGAGCAGTTCTTC,CASSHRQGKLYNEQFF
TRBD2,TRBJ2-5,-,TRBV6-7,TGTGCCAGCAGTCAGACTTGCGGGGGGGTCCGCAGGACCCAGTACTTC,CASSQTCGGVRRTQYF
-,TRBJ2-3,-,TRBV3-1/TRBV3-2,TGTGCCAGCAGCCAAGATATCAGTGGGGGCCATACGCAGTATTTT,CASSQDISGGHTQYF
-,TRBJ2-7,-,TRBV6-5,TGTGCCAGCACCTCGGCGGGGGAGCAGTACTTC,CASTSAGEQYF
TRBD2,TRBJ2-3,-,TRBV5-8,TGTGCCAGCAGCGCGACTAGCGGGGGCACAGATACGCAGTATTTT,CASSATSGGTDTQYF
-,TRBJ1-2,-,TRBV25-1,TGTGCCAGCCGCGACGGACTTGAAAGTCGCTACACCTTC,CASRDGLESRYTF
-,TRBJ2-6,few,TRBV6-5,TGTGCCAGCAGTTACCCCAGGGAACCTCGCGTCCTGACTTTC,CASSYPREPRVLTF
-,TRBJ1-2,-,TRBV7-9,TGTGCCAGCAGCCTCGAGGGCGGGTTTGGCTACACCTTC,CASSLEGGFGYTF
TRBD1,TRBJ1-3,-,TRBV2,TGTGCCAGCAGTCGAGACAGGGGCACTGGAAACACCATATATTTT,CASSRDRGTGNTIYF
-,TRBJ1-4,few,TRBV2,TGTGCCAGCAGTGCAGGCCGGTCAACTAATGAAAAACTGTTTTTT,CASSAGRSTNEKLFF
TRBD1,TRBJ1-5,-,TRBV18,TGTGCCAGCTCAGGTACGGGGACAGGGGGCCAGCCCCAGCATTTT,CASSGTGTGGQPQHF
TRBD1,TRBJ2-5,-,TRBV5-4,TGTGCCAGCAGCTTGGGGGGGACAGGGCGAGAGACCCAGTACTTC,CASSLGGTGRETQYF
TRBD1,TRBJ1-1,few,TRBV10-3,TGTGCCACCCTCAAGGGACAGGGGAACACTGAAGCTTTCTTT,CATLKGQGNTEAFF
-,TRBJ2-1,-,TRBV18,TGTGCCAGCTCAGCAACCCAGGGTCCGTCCTACAATGAGCAGTTCTTC,CASSATQGPSYNEQFF
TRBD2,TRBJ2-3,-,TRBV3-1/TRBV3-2,TGTGCCAGCAGCCCCTGGGGGGGGATTGACATAGATACGCAGTATTTT,CASSPWGGIDIDTQYF
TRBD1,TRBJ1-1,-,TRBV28,TGTGCCAGCAGATTCCGACAGGGGGTCACTGAAGCTTTCTTT,CASRFRQGVTEAFF
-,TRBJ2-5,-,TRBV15,TGTGCCACCAGCAGAGGAGGGCGGGTCCAAGAGACCCAGTACTTC,CATSRGGRVQETQYF
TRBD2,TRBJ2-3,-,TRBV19,TGTGCCAGTAGTCTGCTAGCGGGGGGGAGTACAGATACGCAGTATTTT,CASSLLAGGSTDTQYF
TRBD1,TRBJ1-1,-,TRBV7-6,TGTGCCAGCAGCTTAGCTCGGACAGGGACCACTGAAGCTTTCTTT,CASSLARTGTTEAFF
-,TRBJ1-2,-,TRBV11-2,TGTGCCAGCAGCTTAGAACGGGACTACTATGGCTACACCTTC,CASSLERDYYGYTF